This T cell receptor (beta chain) stems from a study of shared T cell receptors in the human thymus. TCRdb keeps only in-frame clones here, not all; method: immunoSEQ multiplex PCR. Among 550,000 to 800,000 clones, approximately 83% were seen once, and the ten largest hold approximately 0.01%. A remark on this clone: Distinct nucleotide sequences in the sample also encode this CDR3.

The CDR3 sequence is 15 residues long. V lost 6 bases and J lost 8, with 17 bases in between. From germline, CDR1 is ENHRY and CDR2 SYGVKD. This same sample was also part of a study on human thymus T cells. From that study: Surgeons resected thymus tissue during corrective heart surgery. Thymic as well as blood repertoires seemed to favor certain V and J genes unevenly.

This clonotype was obtained from a girl under two years old with a congenital heart defect. The specimen was thymocytes. This chain links TRBV10-3 with TRBJ1-6; D unclear. CDR3 sequence: CAIRVVSTHYSPLHF. The CDR3 DNA follows: TGTGCCATCAGGGTTGTCTCCACTCACTATTCACCCCTCCACTTT.